The T cell receptor (beta chain) described here comes from a study of OX40 agonist ivuxolimab in advanced cancers. V shed 4 bases, J shed 6 bases, and the junction held 19 bases outside the gene matches. Germline V gene sequence: CDR1 SGHKS, CDR2 YYEKEE (reference sequence). The CDR3 is 17 amino acids. Method: immunoSEQ multiplex PCR; TCRdb's copy keeps in-frame clones and lacks some. In the table there are under 70,000 clones, 65% to 85% of which are singletons. The genes are TRBV5-5 and TRBJ2-7; 7 bases agree with TRBD1. The sequencing here drew on CD4+ or CD8+ T cells sorted from blood, taken in a trial of the OX40 agonist ivuxolimab. This clonotype originated in an adult with an advanced solid tumor such as melanoma, head and neck, liver or kidney cancer. CDR3 residues: CASSKIGTDTLRTEQYF. CDR3 sequence (DNA): TGTGCCAGCAGCAAAATCGGGACAGACACACTGAGGACCGAGCAGTACTTC.